The 19 T cell receptor beta chains below come from one sample, sequenced in a study of T cells after yellow fever vaccination. MiXCR was run by TCRdb on the 5' RACE reads, yielding one entry per CDR3 protein. The sample records 450,000 to 600,000 distinct CDR3 sequences, approximately 13% being singletons. The material sequenced was PBMCs, taken on the day of the yellow fever booster vaccination. The receptor source for this set is a young man who received the YFV17D yellow fever vaccine.

This clonotype appeared a few times. V and J are TRBV4-3 and TRBJ1-1; 8 bases fit TRBD1. V lost 0 bases and J lost 8; bases outside the gene matches: 8. The CDR3 runs 15 residues. Germline lookup yields CDR1 LGHNA and CDR2 YSLEER. This chain's CDR3 is CASSQEGGGQVEAFF. CDR3 coding DNA: TGCGCCAGCAGCCAAGAGGGAGGGGGACAGGTCGAAGCTTTCTTT.

This clonotype was picked up many times. The V call is TRBV20-1, the J call TRBJ1-2; TRBD1 is a possible D gene (6 bases). V was clipped by 4 bases and J by 6 bases, with 15 bases between them. The germline V gene has CDR1 DFQATT and CDR2 SNEGSKA (reference sequence). This CDR3 contains 13 residues. CDR3 protein: CSATTGFDNGYTF. The CDR3 DNA sequence: TGCAGTGCTACAACAGGGTTTGATAATGGCTACACCTTC.

At least ten counts were recorded for this clonotype. J is TRBJ2-7 and V is TRBV11-1; 13 positions match TRBD2. Germline lookup yields CDR1 SGHAT and CDR2 FQDESV (reference sequence). The CDR3 contains 15 residues. The trim removed 5 bases at V and 2 bases at J, leaving 3 bases unmatched. CDR3 sequence reads: CASSQLAGGPYEQYF. CDR3 DNA sequence: TGTGCCAGCAGCCAACTAGCGGGAGGGCCCTACGAGCAGTACTTC.

This clonotype was detected a few times. This sequence joins TRBV6-2 or TRBV6-3 and TRBJ2-7, with D perhaps being TRBD1 or TRBD2 (5 bases each). V gave up 5 bases and J gave up 1 base, with 12 bases separating them. Germline lookup yields CDR1 MNHEY and CDR2 SVGEGT. This CDR3 contains 14 residues. CDR3 in amino acids: CASSPLGDSYEQYF. The CDR3 coding sequence is TGTGCCAGCAGTCCCTTGGGGGATTCCTACGAGCAGTACTTC.

This clonotype occurred a few times. This chain uses TRBV5-1 with TRBJ2-1; 7 bases map to TRBD2. CDR1 and CDR2 from the germline V gene are SGHRS and YFSETQ. CDR3 size: 16 residues. V shed 4 bases, J shed 0 bases, and the junction held 7 bases outside the gene matches. The CDR3 reads CASSLGGGNSYNEQFF. In DNA, the CDR3 is TGCGCCAGCAGCCTGGGGGGGGGGAACTCCTACAATGAGCAGTTCTTC.

The sample holds a few counts of this clonotype. This chain uses TRBV29-1 with TRBJ2-4; D is unclear. This CDR3 has 13 amino acids. The germline gives CDR1 SQVTM, CDR2 ANQGSEA. V was trimmed by 4 bases and J by 9 bases, leaving 16 bases between them. This CDR3 reads CSVVIGYGGIQYF. The CDR3 region has the DNA TGCAGCGTTGTGATAGGGTACGGCGGCATTCAGTACTTC.

The rearrangement joins TRBV20-1 to TRBJ2-2, with 7 bases matching TRBD2. V shed 6 bases, J shed 2 bases, and the junction held 12 bases outside the gene matches. The CDR3 covers 16 residues. Germline CDR1 DFQATT, CDR2 SNEGSKA (reference sequence). The DNA of the CDR3 is TGCAGTGCCCAAGTGGGCCTAGCGGCTAACACCGGGGAGCTGTTTTTT. It encodes CSAQVGLAANTGELFF.

This rearrangement joins TRBV6-1 to TRBJ2-7; 7 bases fit TRBD2. The CDR3 loop spans 15 amino acids. The ends lost 3 bases at V and 1 base at J; junction bases unmatched: 6. Germline V gene data show CDR1 as MNHNS and CDR2 as SASEGT. CDR3 residues: CASSEGGSRSYEQYF. DNA for the CDR3: TGTGCCAGCAGTGAGGGCGGGAGTCGGTCCTACGAGCAGTACTTC.

This clonotype has more than one count but fewer than ten. CDR3 amino acids: CASSRTSPPNNEQFF. The CDR3 DNA reads as TGTGCCAGCAGTCGTACGAGCCCCCCGAACAATGAGCAGTTCTTC. The chain links TRBV12-3 or TRBV12-4 to TRBJ2-1, with D unresolved. The CDR3 covers 15 residues. The V gene lost 5 bases and the J gene lost 5 bases, with 16 bases spanning the gap.

The rearrangement uses TRBV20-1 and TRBJ2-7; the D is unclear. The CDR3 extends over 11 amino acids. Germline-derived CDR1 and CDR2 are DFQATT and SNEGSKA (reference sequence). Deletions cut 8 bases from V and 5 bases from J, with 13 bases between. Here the CDR3 reads CSIGVADEQYF. CDR3 DNA sequence: TGCAGTATTGGCGTTGCGGACGAGCAGTACTTC.

This clonotype has a handful of counts. This chain uses TRBV15 with TRBJ2-3, with 8 bases fitting TRBD1. The CDR3 has 15 residues. Germline V gives CDR1 LNHNV, CDR2 YYDKDF (reference sequence). V trimming: 4 bases; J trimming: 0 bases; junction bases outside the gene matches: 3. The CDR3 loop reads CATSNRDRSTDTQYF. Written as DNA, the CDR3 is TGTGCCACCAGCAACCGGGACAGGAGCACAGATACGCAGTATTTT.

The rearrangement links TRBV28 to TRBJ1-1; D call uncertain. The CDR3 contains 14 residues. Trimming shortened V by 6 bases and J by 1 base, and 12 bases separated the two germline ends. The germline gives CDR1 MDHEN, CDR2 SYDVKM. DNA for the CDR3: TGTGCCAGCAGGCGAGAGAGGCGGAACACTGAAGCTTTCTTT. Its translation is CASRRERRNTEAFF.

This clonotype was counted between two and nine times. The rearrangement joins TRBV9 to TRBJ2-7; the D gene is possibly TRBD2 (6 bases). CDR3 length equals 15 residues. Germline CDR1 and CDR2: SGDLS and YYNGEE. V was clipped by 3 bases and J by 2 bases, with 15 bases between them. CDR3: CASSGPPGTPYEQYF. The CDR3 DNA reads TGTGCCAGCAGCGGACCCCCCGGGACTCCCTACGAGCAGTACTTC.

The chain carries TRBV12-3 or TRBV12-4 and TRBJ2-3, with D possibly being TRBD2 (6 bases). Trimming cost V 7 bases and J 6 bases, with 23 bases left between them. The CDR3 spans 16 residues. CDR3 loop: CASTGGSRGSSDTQYF. In nucleotides, the CDR3 is TGTGCCAGCACCGGAGGGAGTCGTGGCAGCTCCGATACGCAGTATTTT.

The table lists this clonotype with a few counts. Written as DNA, the CDR3 is TGTGCCAGCAGCTTGGAGGGAGGACCGAACACCATATATTTT. Protein: CASSLEGGPNTIYF. J is TRBJ1-3 and V is TRBV5-6, with no clear D. Germline V gene lookup returns CDR1 SGHDT and CDR2 YYEEEE. The V gene lost 0 bases and the J gene lost 7 bases, with 11 bases spanning the gap. The CDR3 runs 14 residues. The complete variable domain, with remaining parts taken from reference TRBV5-6 and TRBJ1-3, reads DAGVTQSPTHLIKTRGQQVTLRCSPKSGHDTVSWYQQALGQGPQFIFQYYEEEERQRGNFPDRFSGHQFPNYSSELNVNALLLGDSALYLCASSLEGGPNTIYFGEGSWLTVV.

This clonotype was detected a few times. The chain employs TRBV29-1 and TRBJ2-5; the D is unclear. Germline V CDR1 and CDR2: SQVTM, ANQGSEA. The CDR3 runs 9 residues. Trimming took off 4 bases at V and 7 bases at J, with 4 bases between the two ends. The CDR3: CSVGGTQYF. The DNA for the CDR3 is TGCAGCGTTGGTGGGACCCAGTACTTC.

This clonotype was observed a few times. The rearrangement joins TRBV12-3 or TRBV12-4 to TRBJ2-5, with 7 bases aligning to TRBD2. CDR3 length: 14 amino acids. The trim removed 6 bases at V and 5 bases at J, leaving 9 bases unmatched. The CDR3 spells CASSWGWEGETQYF. CDR3 nucleotides: TGTGCCAGCAGCTGGGGATGGGAGGGCGAGACCCAGTACTTC.

The table lists this clonotype with a few counts. This sequence joins TRBV7-9 and TRBJ2-2, with TRBD2 identical over 7 bases. The germline V gene encodes CDR1 SEHNR and CDR2 FQNEAQ (reference sequence). This CDR3 region has 14 residues. The junction had 6 bases not matched to a gene; V was cut back by 5 bases and J by 6 bases. CDR3 region: CASSPGLQAGELFF. In DNA, the CDR3 is TGTGCCAGCAGCCCGGGACTACAGGCCGGGGAGCTGTTTTTT.

This clonotype came up a few times. The rearrangement links TRBV5-1 to TRBJ1-4; no definite D call. The CDR3 contains 18 residues. Per the germline V gene, CDR1 is SGHRS and CDR2 is YFSETQ. The germline V and J ends were trimmed by 2 bases and 2 bases, with 19 bases remaining between them. CDR3 coding DNA: TGCGCCAGCAGCTTCCGGCCCTCTCCCGTCGCCACTAATGAAAAACTGTTTTTT. It is translated as CASSFRPSPVATNEKLFF.